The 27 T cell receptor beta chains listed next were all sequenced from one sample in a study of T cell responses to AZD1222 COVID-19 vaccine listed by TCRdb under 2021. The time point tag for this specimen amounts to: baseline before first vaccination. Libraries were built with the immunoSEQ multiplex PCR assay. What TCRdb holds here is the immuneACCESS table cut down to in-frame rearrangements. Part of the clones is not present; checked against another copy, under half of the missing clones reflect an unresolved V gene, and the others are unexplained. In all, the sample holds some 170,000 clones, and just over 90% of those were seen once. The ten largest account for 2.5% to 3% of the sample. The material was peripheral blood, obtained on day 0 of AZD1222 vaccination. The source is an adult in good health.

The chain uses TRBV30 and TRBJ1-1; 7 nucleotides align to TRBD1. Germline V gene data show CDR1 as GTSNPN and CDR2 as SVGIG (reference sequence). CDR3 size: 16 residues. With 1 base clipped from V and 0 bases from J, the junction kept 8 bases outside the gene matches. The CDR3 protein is CAWSATRQGVNTEAFF. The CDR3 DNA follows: TGTGCCTGGAGTGCTACCCGACAGGGAGTGAACACTGAAGCTTTCTTT. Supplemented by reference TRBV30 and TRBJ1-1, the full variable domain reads SQTIHQWPATLVQPVGSPLSLECTVEGTSNPNLYWYRQAAGRGLQLLFYSVGIGQISSEVPQNLSASRPQDRQFILSSKKLLLSDSGFYLCAWSATRQGVNTEAFFGQGTRLTVV.

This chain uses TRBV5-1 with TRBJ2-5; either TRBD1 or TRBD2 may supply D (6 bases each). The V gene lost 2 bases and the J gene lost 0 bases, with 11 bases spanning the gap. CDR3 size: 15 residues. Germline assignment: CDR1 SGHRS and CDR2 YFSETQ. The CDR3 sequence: CASSFRRGYQETQYF. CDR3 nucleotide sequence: TGCGCCAGCAGCTTTAGGAGGGGGTACCAAGAGACCCAGTACTTC.

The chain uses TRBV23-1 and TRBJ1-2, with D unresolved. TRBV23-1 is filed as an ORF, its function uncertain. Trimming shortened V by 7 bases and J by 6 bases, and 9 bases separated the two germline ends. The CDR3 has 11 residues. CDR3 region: CASIGGNGYTF. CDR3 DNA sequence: TGCGCCAGCATCGGAGGGAATGGCTACACCTTC.

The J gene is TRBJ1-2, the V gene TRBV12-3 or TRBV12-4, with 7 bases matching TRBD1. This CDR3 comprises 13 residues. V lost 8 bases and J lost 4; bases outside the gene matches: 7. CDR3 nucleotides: TGTGCCAGCTCCCCGGGACAGTCCTATGGCTACACCTTC. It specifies CASSPGQSYGYTF.

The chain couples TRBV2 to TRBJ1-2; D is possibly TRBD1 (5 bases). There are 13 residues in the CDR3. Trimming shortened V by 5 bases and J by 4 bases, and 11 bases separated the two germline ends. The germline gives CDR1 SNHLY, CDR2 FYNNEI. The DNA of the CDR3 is TGTGCCAGCAGTCGGGACGGGTCCTATGGCTACACCTTC. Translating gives CASSRDGSYGYTF.

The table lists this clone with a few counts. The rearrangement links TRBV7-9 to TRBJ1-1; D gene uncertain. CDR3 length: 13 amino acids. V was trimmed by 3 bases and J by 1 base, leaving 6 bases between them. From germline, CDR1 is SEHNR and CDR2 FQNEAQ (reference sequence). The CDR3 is CASSFGRNTEAFF. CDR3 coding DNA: TGTGCCAGCAGCTTCGGCAGGAACACTGAAGCTTTCTTT. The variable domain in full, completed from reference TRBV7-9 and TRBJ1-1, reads DTGVSQNPRHKITKRGQNVTFRCDPISEHNRLYWYRQTLGQGPEFLTYFQNEAQLEKSRLLSDRFSAERPKGSFSTLEIQRTEQGDSAMYLCASSFGRNTEAFFGQGTRLTVV.

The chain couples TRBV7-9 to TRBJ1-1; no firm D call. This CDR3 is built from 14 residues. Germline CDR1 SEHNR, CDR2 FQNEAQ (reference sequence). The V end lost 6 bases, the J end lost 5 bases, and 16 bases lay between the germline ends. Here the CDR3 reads CASSLGWVGTEAFF. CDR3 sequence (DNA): TGTGCCAGCAGTTTGGGGTGGGTAGGGACTGAAGCTTTCTTT.

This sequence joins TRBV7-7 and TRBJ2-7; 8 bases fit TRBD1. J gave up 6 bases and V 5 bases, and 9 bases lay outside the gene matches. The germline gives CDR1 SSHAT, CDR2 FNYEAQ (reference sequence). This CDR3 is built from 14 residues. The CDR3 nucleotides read TGTGCCAGCAGCATCGGACAGGGTCAGGGCGAGCAGTACTTC. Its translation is CASSIGQGQGEQYF.

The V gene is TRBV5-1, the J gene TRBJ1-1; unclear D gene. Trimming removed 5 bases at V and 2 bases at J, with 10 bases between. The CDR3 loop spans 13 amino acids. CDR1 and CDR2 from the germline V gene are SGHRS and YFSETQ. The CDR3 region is CASRDQDNTEAFF. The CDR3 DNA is TGCGCCAGCAGGGACCAGGATAACACTGAAGCTTTCTTT.

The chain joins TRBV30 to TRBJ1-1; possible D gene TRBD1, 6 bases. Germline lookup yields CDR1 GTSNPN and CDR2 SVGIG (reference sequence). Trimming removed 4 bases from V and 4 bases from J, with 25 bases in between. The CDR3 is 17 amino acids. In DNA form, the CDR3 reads TGTGCCTGGACCTCCGGGGGTGGGGGCTGGGATGGCACTGAAGCTTTCTTT. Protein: CAWTSGGGGWDGTEAFF.

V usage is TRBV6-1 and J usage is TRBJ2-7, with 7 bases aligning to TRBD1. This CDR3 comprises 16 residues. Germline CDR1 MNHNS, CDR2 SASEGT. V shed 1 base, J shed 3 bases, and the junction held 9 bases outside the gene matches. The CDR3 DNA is TGTGCCAGCAGTGAAGTAAGGTGGGACAGCGACTACGAGCAGTACTTC. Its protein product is CASSEVRWDSDYEQYF.

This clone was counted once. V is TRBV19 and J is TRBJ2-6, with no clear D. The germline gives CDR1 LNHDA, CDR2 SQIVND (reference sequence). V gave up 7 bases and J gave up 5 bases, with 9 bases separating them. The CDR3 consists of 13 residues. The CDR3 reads CASTWRWANVLTF. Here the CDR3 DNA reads TGTGCCAGTACTTGGCGCTGGGCCAACGTCCTGACTTTC.

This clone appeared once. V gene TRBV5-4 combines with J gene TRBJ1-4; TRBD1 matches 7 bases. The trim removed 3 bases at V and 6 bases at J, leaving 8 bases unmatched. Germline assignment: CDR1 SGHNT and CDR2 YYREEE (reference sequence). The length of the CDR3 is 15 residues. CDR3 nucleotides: TGTGCCAGCAGCTCGACAGGGAGGGAGGATGAAAAACTGTTTTTT. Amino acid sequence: CASSSTGREDEKLFF.

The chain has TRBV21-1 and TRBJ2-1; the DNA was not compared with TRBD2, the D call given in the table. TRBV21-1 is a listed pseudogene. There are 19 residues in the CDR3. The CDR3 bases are TGTGCCAGCAGCTTAACCGTCCCGGAGACTAGCGGGAGGTTGGATGAGCAGTTCTTC. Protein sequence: CASSLTVPETSGRLDEQFF.

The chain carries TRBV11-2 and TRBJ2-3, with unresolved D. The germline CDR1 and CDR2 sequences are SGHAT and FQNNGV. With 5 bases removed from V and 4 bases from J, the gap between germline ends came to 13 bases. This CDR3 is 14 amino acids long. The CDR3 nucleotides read TGTGCCAGCAGCCCACACCCTCTGGCAGATACGCAGTATTTT. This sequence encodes CASSPHPLADTQYF.

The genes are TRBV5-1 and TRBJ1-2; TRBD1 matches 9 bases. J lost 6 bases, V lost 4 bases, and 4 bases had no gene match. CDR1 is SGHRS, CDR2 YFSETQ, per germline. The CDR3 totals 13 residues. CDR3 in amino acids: CASSLRTGDGYTF. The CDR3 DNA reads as TGCGCCAGCAGCCTCCGGACAGGGGATGGCTACACCTTC.

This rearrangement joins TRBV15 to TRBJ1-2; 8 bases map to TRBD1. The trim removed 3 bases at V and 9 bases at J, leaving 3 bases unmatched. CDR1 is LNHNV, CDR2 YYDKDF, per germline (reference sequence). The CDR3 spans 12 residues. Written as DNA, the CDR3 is TGTGCCACCAGCAGGGACAGGGCAAGCTACACCTTC. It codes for CATSRDRASYTF.

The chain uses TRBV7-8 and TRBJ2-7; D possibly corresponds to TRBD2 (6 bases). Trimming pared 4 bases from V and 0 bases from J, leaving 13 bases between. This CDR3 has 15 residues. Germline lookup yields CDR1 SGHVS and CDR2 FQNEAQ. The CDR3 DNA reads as TGTGCCAGCAGCTGGGACTTCCCGAGCTCCTACGAGCAGTACTTC. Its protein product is CASSWDFPSSYEQYF.

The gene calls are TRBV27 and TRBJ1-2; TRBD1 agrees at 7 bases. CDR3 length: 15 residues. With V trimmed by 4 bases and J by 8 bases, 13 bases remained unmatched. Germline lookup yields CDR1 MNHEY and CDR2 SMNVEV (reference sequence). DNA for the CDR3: TGTGCCAGCAGTTCCCAAATGACAGGGTGGAAGGGCTACACCTTC. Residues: CASSSQMTGWKGYTF.

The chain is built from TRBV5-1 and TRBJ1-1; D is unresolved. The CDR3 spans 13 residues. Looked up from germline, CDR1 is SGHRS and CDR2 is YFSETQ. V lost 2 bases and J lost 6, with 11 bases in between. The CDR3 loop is CASSFNIRSEAFF. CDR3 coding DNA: TGCGCCAGCAGCTTTAATATACGCTCTGAAGCTTTCTTT.

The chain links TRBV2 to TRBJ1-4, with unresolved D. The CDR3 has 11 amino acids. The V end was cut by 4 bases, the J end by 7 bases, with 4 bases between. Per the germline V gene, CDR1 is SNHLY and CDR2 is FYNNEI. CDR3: CASSAAEKLFF. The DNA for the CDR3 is TGTGCCAGCAGTGCGGCTGAAAAACTGTTTTTT.

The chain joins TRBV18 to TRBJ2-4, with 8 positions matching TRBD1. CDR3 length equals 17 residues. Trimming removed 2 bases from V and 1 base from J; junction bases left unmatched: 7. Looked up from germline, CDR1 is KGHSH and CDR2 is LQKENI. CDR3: CASSPSTDREAKNIQYF. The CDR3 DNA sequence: TGTGCCAGCTCACCAAGTACGGACAGGGAGGCCAAAAACATTCAGTACTTC.

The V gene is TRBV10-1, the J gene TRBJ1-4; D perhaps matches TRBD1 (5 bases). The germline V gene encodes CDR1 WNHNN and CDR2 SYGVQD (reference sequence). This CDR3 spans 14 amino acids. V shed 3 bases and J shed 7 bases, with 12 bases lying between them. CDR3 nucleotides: TGCGCCAGCAGTGATAGTGGGGCGGCTGAAAAACTGTTTTTT. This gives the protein CASSDSGAAEKLFF.

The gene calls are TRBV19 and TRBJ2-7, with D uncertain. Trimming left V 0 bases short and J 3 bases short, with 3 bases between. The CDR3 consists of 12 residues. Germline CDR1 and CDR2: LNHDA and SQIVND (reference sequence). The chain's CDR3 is CASSIDGYEQYF. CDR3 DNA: TGTGCCAGTAGTATAGACGGCTACGAGCAGTACTTC. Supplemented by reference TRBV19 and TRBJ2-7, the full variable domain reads DGGITQSPKYLFRKEGQNVTLSCEQNLNHDAMYWYRQDPGQGLRLIYYSQIVNDFQKGDIAEGYSVSREKKESFPLTVTSAQKNPTAFYLCASSIDGYEQYFGPGTRLTVT.

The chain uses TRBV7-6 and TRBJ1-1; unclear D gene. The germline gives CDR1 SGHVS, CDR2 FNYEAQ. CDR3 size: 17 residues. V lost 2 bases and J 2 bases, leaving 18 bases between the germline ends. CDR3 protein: CASSLTQTGSTNTEAFF. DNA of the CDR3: TGTGCCAGCAGCTTAACTCAAACTGGCTCCACCAACACTGAAGCTTTCTTT.

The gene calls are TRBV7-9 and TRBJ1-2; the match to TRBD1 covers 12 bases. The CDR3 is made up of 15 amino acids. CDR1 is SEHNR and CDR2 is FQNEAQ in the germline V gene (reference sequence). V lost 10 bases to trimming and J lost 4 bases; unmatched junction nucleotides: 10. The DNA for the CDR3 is TGTGCCACCTCGGGACAGGGGGCTCAGGGCTATGGCTACACCTTC. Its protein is CATSGQGAQGYGYTF.

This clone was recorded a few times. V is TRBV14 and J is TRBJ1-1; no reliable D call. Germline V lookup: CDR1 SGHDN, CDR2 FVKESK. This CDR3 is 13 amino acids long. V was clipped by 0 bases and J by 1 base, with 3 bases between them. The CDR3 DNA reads TGTGCCAGCAGCCAAGACCAGAACACTGAAGCTTTCTTT. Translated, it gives CASSQDQNTEAFF.